This TCR beta chain derives from a study of CD8 T cells in Susac syndrome. Study results and limitations: Only a relatively small number of individuals were included in the TCR sequencing and HLA analysis.

A quantity of about 0.5 to 1 ug RNA underwent reverse transcription using random hexamers. Amplification of TCR beta CDR3 across 54 Vbeta and 13 Jbeta was performed with immunoSEQ multiplex PCR. MiXCR, applied by TCRdb to the immunoSEQ multiplex PCR reads, yields one record per CDR3 protein. The sample yields about 300,000 distinct CDR3 sequences, about 91% seen once. The CDR3 spans 14 residues. Germline-derived CDR1 and CDR2 are DFQATT and SNEGSKA (reference sequence). With 6 bases removed from V and 3 bases from J, the gap between germline ends came to 18 bases. About this clonotype itself: Its antigen is still unknown.

The authors sequenced TCR beta from blood CD8+ and CD4+ T cells. This TCR was recovered from a human donor with multiple sclerosis. The sample consisted of CD8+ T cells from PBMCs. V usage is TRBV20-1 and J usage is TRBJ2-7, with a tentative D call TRBD2 (6 bases). This CDR3 is CSAGEASAYYEQYF. The CDR3 DNA follows: TGCAGTGCGGGAGAGGCTAGCGCATACTACGAGCAGTACTTC.